This entry describes one T cell receptor beta chain. It lacks a known antigen. Base qualities are not provided; no much larger clone lies one nucleotide away. This specimen comes from a study of T cell responses to AZD1222 COVID-19 vaccine (dated by TCRdb to the early 2020s). For context, the study as a whole: AZD1222 recipients with second doses at about 4 weeks or about 12 weeks were pooled, because spike-specific TCR depth and breadth did not differ between schedules. A total of 233 trial participants underwent TCR sequencing, of whom 200 to 220 received two doses of AZD1222 and about 25 received two doses of the MenACWY control vaccine. Trial participants were enrolled by age into 18-55, 56-69 and 70-plus year subgroups, with approximately 160, 26 and 62 TCR-sequenced participants respectively. Beyond this particular receptor, the publication reports: Participants were mostly white British and included more females than males, and it was suggested by the authors that clonal diversity may have been underestimated. After two AZD1222 doses, both the breadth and the depth of spike-specific TCRs were significantly higher than at day 0 and than in MenACWY recipients. The whole spike protein was spanned by vaccine-associated CD4 TCRs, and dominant responses were seen in regions 160-218 and 743-854. Only six AZD1222 recipients were SARS-CoV-2 seropositive at baseline, limiting conclusions about previously exposed vaccinees. In the small 56-69-year group, the increase in depth fell short of significance, most likely because of low power. Reportedly, almost half of the unique spike-specific TCRs recognized epitopes lying outside the regions that are mutated in the B.1.351 and B.1.1.7 variants. Because no day 14 peak-response samples were available, repertoires were characterized only after the peak T cell response.

Relative to germline, V is missing 3 bases and J is missing 5 bases, with 9 bases of the junction outside any gene match. CDR1 and CDR2 are drawn from the germline V gene: MGHRA, YSYEKL. From its cysteine to its phenylalanine, the CDR3 spans 15 amino acids. Only the CDR3 DNA is retained, 45 bases long and in frame from the first base. The sample's time point label, decoded: baseline before first vaccination. Samples from vaccinated people were obtained from the UK trials COV001 and COV002, which included a single-blind randomized controlled phase 2/3 trial of AZD1222 (ChAdOx1 nCoV-19) in healthy adults. Trial participant PBMC samples were collected at day 0 and day 28 after the second dose for TCRbeta chain sequencing. The CDR3 regions of human TCRbeta chains were analyzed by immunosequencing. The original pipeline was this. TCRs in the repertoires were compared against a reference library of SARS-CoV-2-specific TCRs that had been generated with the MIRA antigen-specificity platform. Breadth was defined as the fraction of unique TCRs that were SARS-CoV-2-associated. Depth was defined as the fraction of total T cells that were SARS-CoV-2-associated. Using the MIRA data, each spike-specific TCR was mapped to the spike region that the TCR reacts to and placed in a CD4 or CD8 class. Log10-transformed breadth and depth values were compared by one-way ANOVA with Sidak's multiple comparisons tests. TCRdb took this table from immuneACCESS and kept in-frame rearrangements with V and J called. Such tables lack part of the clones; where checked against another copy, unresolved V genes explain under half of the gap, and the rest is unexplained. The V and J calls and the clone size are those of that table, but D and trimming were determined from the DNA. Within this sample are about 76,000 clones, with roughly 90% of them counted one time only. The ten top clones hold 4.2% of the sample.

The source is an adult in good health. The starting material was peripheral blood, obtained on day 0 of AZD1222 vaccination. The rearrangement joined TRBV4-1 to TRBJ2-7; 8 bases in between match TRBD1. Here the CDR3 is given as CASSHRQGTVDEQYF. The nucleotide sequence reads as follows: TGCGCCAGCAGCCATCGACAGGGGACCGTCGACGAGCAGTACTTC.